The 25 T cell receptor beta chains given below trace back to one sample, sequenced in a study of control samples from healthy donors and cancer patients. Clones were sequenced by immunoSEQ multiplex PCR, and TCRdb holds only the in-frame ones, with some missing. This sample has roughly 51,000 clones, with approximately 89% found just once. Material: PBMCs. The source of these receptors is a man between 40 and 49 years old with colorectal cancer.

V is TRBV18 and J is TRBJ2-3; D gene uncertain. V was trimmed by 4 bases and J by 1 base, leaving 9 bases between them. Per germline, CDR1 KGHSH and CDR2 LQKENI. The CDR3 has 14 residues. This CDR3 reads CASSLDDRTDTQYF. CDR3 coding DNA: TGTGCCAGCTCACTAGATGATCGCACAGATACGCAGTATTTT. The variable domain in full, completed from reference TRBV18 and TRBJ2-3, reads NAGVMQNPRHLVRRRGQEARLRCSPMKGHSHVYWYRQLPEEGLKFMVYLQKENIIDESGMPKERFSAEFPKEGPSILRIQQVVRGDSAAYFCASSLDDRTDTQYFGPGTRLTVL.

This clone was recorded once. This sequence joins TRBV11-2 and TRBJ2-7; 7 bases fit TRBD2. The J segment lost 2 bases and the V segment lost 6 bases, leaving 7 bases of the junction unmatched. The germline gives CDR1 SGHAT, CDR2 FQNNGV. This CDR3 region has 14 residues. The CDR3: CASRGGTNPYEQYF. The CDR3 DNA sequence: TGTGCCAGCAGGGGAGGGACTAATCCCTACGAGCAGTACTTC.

CDR3 in DNA: TGTGCCACCAGTGACCCGGGACAGGGTGACACTGAAGCTTTCTTT. This sequence encodes CATSDPGQGDTEAFF. The chain uses TRBV24-1 and TRBJ1-1; 9 bases fit TRBD1. CDR3 length: 15 amino acids. V lost 4 bases, J lost 3 bases, and 5 bases stayed unmatched. CDR1 is KGHDR, CDR2 SFDVKD, per germline.

This chain joins TRBV19 and TRBJ2-1, with 8 positions matching TRBD2. In germline, CDR1 is LNHDA, CDR2 SQIVND (reference sequence). The CDR3 loop spans 14 amino acids. J was trimmed by 10 bases and V by 4 bases; bases with no gene match: 9. In DNA, the CDR3 is TGTGCCAGTAGTAGACTAGCGACTACAGGGGAGCAGTTCTTC. It specifies CASSRLATTGEQFF.

This rearrangement joins TRBV19 to TRBJ2-1; tentative D call: TRBD2 (5 bases). V lost 0 bases and J lost 9, with 9 bases in between. CDR1 and CDR2 (germline): LNHDA, SQIVND (reference sequence). This CDR3 has 13 amino acids. This chain's CDR3 is CASSIETGGEQFF. The DNA of the CDR3 is TGTGCCAGTAGTATAGAAACCGGAGGTGAGCAGTTCTTC.

This chain connects TRBV12-3 or TRBV12-4 to TRBJ1-1, with TRBD1 matching 7 bases. The J segment lost 4 bases and the V segment lost 5 bases, leaving 1 base of the junction unmatched. This CDR3 has 12 residues. DNA for the CDR3: TGTGCCAGCAGTCCAGGGGGCACTGAAGCTTTCTTT. This translates into CASSPGGTEAFF.

The genes are TRBV7-2 and TRBJ2-7; tentative D call: TRBD2 (6 bases). V was clipped by 5 bases and J by 2 bases, with 13 bases between them. The V gene's germline CDR1 is SGHTA and CDR2 FQGNSA. The CDR3 is 14 amino acids. The CDR3 nucleotides read TGTGCCAGCAGCCCCTGGGACTCTACCTACGAGCAGTACTTC. This sequence encodes CASSPWDSTYEQYF.

The V and J genes are TRBV5-5 and TRBJ2-2; TRBD2 matches at 9 bases. Trimming removed 4 bases from V and 3 bases from J; junction bases left unmatched: 7. The CDR3 covers 16 residues. Germline V lookup: CDR1 SGHKS, CDR2 YYEKEE (reference sequence). CDR3 DNA sequence: TGTGCCAGCAGCCCAGGGACTAGCAGGTACACCGGGGAGCTGTTTTTT. As protein: CASSPGTSRYTGELFF.

CDR3 region: CASSLGGGRGELFF. The CDR3 DNA follows: TGTGCCAGCAGCCTCGGGGGAGGTCGGGGGGAGCTGTTTTTT. The chain is built from TRBV3-1 (or the pseudogene TRBV3-2) and TRBJ2-2; tentative D call: TRBD2 (6 bases). Per germline, CDR1 LGHDT and CDR2 YNNKEL (reference sequence). V dropped 4 bases and J dropped 8 bases, with 14 bases sitting between them. There are 14 residues in the CDR3.

The rearrangement links TRBV4-1 to TRBJ1-1; no reliable D call. This CDR3 has 16 amino acids. The germline gives CDR1 MGHRA, CDR2 YSYEKL. Deletions cut 5 bases from V and 1 base from J, with 17 bases between. The CDR3 DNA sequence: TGCGCCAGCAGCAAGGTCCGGGCGGGCGGGAACACTGAAGCTTTCTTT. Its protein product is CASSKVRAGGNTEAFF.

V and J are TRBV6-2 or TRBV6-3 and TRBJ2-7; TRBD2 matches at 10 bases. The CDR3 consists of 18 residues. V trimming: 2 bases; J trimming: 2 bases; junction bases outside the gene matches: 12. Germline V lookup: CDR1 MNHEY, CDR2 SVGEGT. CDR3 in DNA: TGTGCCAGCAGTTACACACGGTCGGGGACTAGCGTCCCCTACGAGCAGTACTTC. Its translation is CASSYTRSGTSVPYEQYF.

V and J are TRBV6-2 or TRBV6-3 and TRBJ1-1; 8 nucleotides line up with TRBD1. Losses at the gene ends were 7 bases for V and 3 bases for J; bases not matched to a gene: 16. Germline V lookup: CDR1 MNHEY, CDR2 SVGEGT. The CDR3 is 17 amino acids. The CDR3 protein is CASIPHTGGISDTEAFF. The CDR3 region has the DNA TGTGCCAGCATCCCGCATACAGGGGGGATTAGTGACACTGAAGCTTTCTTT.

V and J are TRBV6-5 and TRBJ1-1, with D maybe TRBD1 (5 bases). V was shortened by 2 bases and J by 6 bases, with 7 bases between the two germline ends. The CDR3 runs to 12 residues. Germline-derived CDR1 and CDR2 are MNHEY and SVGAGI. CDR3 nucleotide sequence: TGTGCCAGCAGTTACCCGGGGGCTGAAGCTTTCTTT. Protein: CASSYPGAEAFF.

The rearrangement links TRBV7-9 to TRBJ2-1; 10 bases align to TRBD2. Germline CDR1 and CDR2: SEHNR and FQNEAQ (reference sequence). CDR3 size: 18 residues. The J segment lost 3 bases and the V segment lost 5 bases, leaving 13 bases of the junction unmatched. In nucleotides, the CDR3 is TGTGCCAGCAGCCCTTCCGAGAAGCGGGAGGGCTACTACAATGAGCAGTTCTTC. The encoded protein is CASSPSEKREGYYNEQFF.

The chain is built from TRBV28 and TRBJ2-7; maybe TRBD2 (6 bases). Trimming cost V 4 bases and J 3 bases, with 10 bases left between them. The CDR3 runs 13 residues. Germline V gives CDR1 MDHEN, CDR2 SYDVKM. The DNA of the CDR3 is TGTGCCAGCAGTTGGGGGGATTTCTACGAGCAGTACTTC. Its translation: CASSWGDFYEQYF.

The chain links TRBV28 to TRBJ2-7; TRBD1 agrees at 10 bases. The CDR3 loop spans 14 amino acids. After removal of 2 bases from V and 3 bases from J, the junction contained 1 base not matched to a gene. Germline-derived CDR1 and CDR2 are MDHEN and SYDVKM. The CDR3 loop reads CASSLRTGGYEQYF. Written as DNA, the CDR3 is TGTGCCAGCAGTTTACGGACAGGGGGCTACGAGCAGTACTTC.

The chain joins TRBV7-8 to TRBJ2-1; D is uncertain. The CDR3 sequence is 13 residues long. Trimming pared 5 bases from V and 8 bases from J, leaving 13 bases between. Germline loops: CDR1 SGHVS, CDR2 FQNEAQ. This CDR3 reads CASSRDGPYEQFF. In DNA form, the CDR3 reads TGTGCCAGCAGCCGAGACGGGCCGTATGAGCAGTTCTTC.

V usage is TRBV7-9 and J usage is TRBJ1-4; D might be TRBD1 (5 bases). Between the trimmed V and J ends, which lost 5 bases and 7 bases, there was a span of 11 bases. The CDR3 is 13 residues long. Germline CDR1 reads SEHNR; CDR2 reads FQNEAQ (reference sequence). CDR3 sequence: CASSPPGFEKLFF. The CDR3 DNA is TGTGCCAGCAGCCCTCCAGGGTTTGAAAAACTGTTTTTT.

The genes are TRBV5-1 and TRBJ2-5; 13 bases align to TRBD2. The CDR3 extends over 18 amino acids. Germline V gives CDR1 SGHRS, CDR2 YFSETQ. Trimming cost V 0 bases and J 2 bases; bases outside gene matches: 7. This CDR3 is CASSLGFGTSGNQETQYF. Written as DNA, the CDR3 is TGCGCCAGCAGCTTGGGTTTCGGGACTAGCGGGAATCAAGAGACCCAGTACTTC.

The chain couples TRBV6-2 or TRBV6-3 to TRBJ1-1; D gene unclear. This CDR3 comprises 14 residues. Trimming pared 3 bases from V and 1 base from J, leaving 9 bases between. Germline V gives CDR1 MNHEY, CDR2 SVGEGT. CDR3 nucleotides: TGTGCCAGCAGTTATGGGCGACGGAACACTGAAGCTTTCTTT. This codes for CASSYGRRNTEAFF.

The chain is built from TRBV3-1 (or the pseudogene TRBV3-2) and TRBJ1-6, with 7 bases aligning to TRBD1. CDR1 is LGHDT, CDR2 YNNKEL, per germline (reference sequence). The CDR3 runs 16 residues. V lost 4 bases, J lost 10 bases, and 13 bases stayed unmatched. The chain's CDR3 is CASSRSSGTVGSPLHF. The CDR3 DNA reads as TGTGCCAGCAGCCGAAGTTCCGGGACAGTAGGGTCACCCCTCCACTTT.

This chain links TRBV4-1 with TRBJ1-4; D unclear. Trimming pared 0 bases from V and 3 bases from J, leaving 5 bases between. In germline, CDR1 is MGHRA, CDR2 YSYEKL. The CDR3 has 14 residues. The CDR3 sequence is CASSQESSNEKLFF. DNA of the CDR3: TGCGCCAGCAGCCAAGAATCGTCTAATGAAAAACTGTTTTTT.

V gene TRBV4-1 combines with J gene TRBJ2-7; no reliable D call. The CDR3 totals 15 residues. Trimming cost V 0 bases and J 2 bases, with 11 bases left between them. The V gene's germline CDR1 is MGHRA and CDR2 YSYEKL. CDR3 protein: CASSQEVRQTYEQYF. CDR3 DNA: TGCGCCAGCAGCCAAGAAGTTAGACAAACCTACGAGCAGTACTTC.

This clone has a handful of counts. The chain joins TRBV12-1 to TRBJ2-3; the table's D call of TRBD2 was not tested on the DNA. TRBV12-1 is a listed pseudogene. The CDR3 sequence is 17 residues long. The CDR3, as DNA: TGTGCCAGCAGCTTCGTGACTAGCGGGAGGCATAAAGATACGCAGTATTTT. Translation gives CASSFVTSGRHKDTQYF.

This clone was observed once. The chain joins TRBV30 to TRBJ1-4; TRBD1 matches 7 bases. The junction had 8 bases not matched to a gene; V was cut back by 3 bases and J by 7 bases. This CDR3 is 14 amino acids long. Germline CDR1 reads GTSNPN; CDR2 reads SVGIG (reference sequence). Written as DNA, the CDR3 is TGTGCCTGGAGGCCACAGGGGTTCGGTGAAAAACTGTTTTTT. It codes for CAWRPQGFGEKLFF.